This T cell receptor beta chain comes out of a study of regulatory T cells in long-lasting Graves disease. The germline V gene encodes CDR1 MNHNS and CDR2 SASEGT. The CDR3 totals 12 residues. Trimming took off 8 bases at V and 1 base at J, with 8 bases between the two ends. This clonotype showed up many times. The antigen is not known. Study-wide points: Persistent Graves' disease cases displayed lower TCR diversity than newly diagnosed ones. TRBV28, TRBJ1-2 and TRBJ2-5 emerged as the favored segments in persistent disease.

Time point here: persistent/refractory GD, antithyroid drugs over 5 years with positive TRAb. Generation of the TCR library employed RNA extracted from PBMCs. Building the TCR beta libraries relied on iRepertoire HTBI primers, and CDR3 regions underwent Arm-PCR. Original methodology: Under 75 TRBV and some 15 TRBJ segments were identified across samples. TCRdb analysed the multiplex PCR reads with MiXCR anew, one entry per CDR3 protein. These V and J calls originate from TCRdb's pipeline instead of the authors' own analysis. Among about 310,000 distinct CDR3 sequences listed, around a fifth were seen once.

The sample consisted of peripheral blood mononuclear cells (PBMCs), taken when the disease was refractory, from a patient treated with antithyroid drugs. The chain links TRBV6-1 to TRBJ2-5; unclear D gene. This clonotype was sampled from a female donor with Graves disease. CDR3 in DNA: TGTGCCAGCGGTCAGCGCCAAGAGACCCAGTACTTC. Encoded protein: CASGQRQETQYF.